These 11 T cell receptor beta chains were sequenced from one sample in a study of prognosis after radiotherapy for stage I lung cancer. Genomic DNA was subjected to two-round multiplex PCR for amplification of TCR beta CDR3. Round-one PCR had primers specific to each TRBV and TRBJ gene. TCRdb fed the multiplex PCR reads into MiXCR, producing one record per CDR3 protein. The sample holds about 27,000 distinct CDR3 sequences; roughly 30% are singletons and the top ten take about 33%. Sequences were derived from PBMCs, sampled before or after stereotactic body radiation therapy (not recorded which). The source of these receptors is a donor aged 50 or older with non-small cell lung cancer.

This clonotype occurred many times. This CDR3 reads CASSQDGVGPWAGELFF. CDR3 nucleotide sequence: TGCGCCAGCAGCCAAGATGGGGTAGGACCGTGGGCCGGGGAGCTGTTTTTT. This chain uses TRBV4-1 with TRBJ2-2; D unresolved. V was clipped by 0 bases and J by 6 bases, with 17 bases between them. The germline CDR1 and CDR2 sequences are MGHRA and YSYEKL. The CDR3 length is 17 residues.

This clonotype was counted ten times or more. The chain is built from TRBV4-1 and TRBJ1-5; D is uncertain. The CDR3 length is 15 residues. CDR1 and CDR2 (germline): MGHRA, YSYEKL. V lost 1 base, J lost 4 bases, and 11 bases lay in between. The CDR3: CASSQGEQKNQPQHF. As DNA, the CDR3 is TGCGCCAGCAGCCAAGGGGAACAGAAGAATCAGCCCCAGCATTTT.

This clonotype was seen repeatedly, ten times or more. The rearrangement uses TRBV18 and TRBJ2-7, with 12 bases lining up with TRBD1. Trimming cost V 4 bases and J 3 bases; bases outside gene matches: 13. CDR3 length equals 18 residues. CDR1 and CDR2 (germline): KGHSH, LQKENI. CDR3 coding DNA: TGTGCCAGCTCACACCGGGACAGGGGGCTAGCGGGGTACTACGAGCAGTACTTC. Translation: CASSHRDRGLAGYYEQYF.

This clonotype appeared many times. The chain is built from TRBV7-9 and TRBJ2-3, with TRBD2 matching 8 bases. V lost 5 bases and J lost 0; bases outside the gene matches: 4. The CDR3 length is 15 residues. In germline, CDR1 is SEHNR, CDR2 FQNEAQ (reference sequence). The CDR3 loop reads CASSPTSASTDTQYF. The CDR3 nucleotides read TGTGCCAGCAGCCCGACTAGCGCTAGCACAGATACGCAGTATTTT. The entire variable domain, with the rest obtained from reference TRBV7-9 and TRBJ2-3, is as follows: DTGVSQNPRHKITKRGQNVTFRCDPISEHNRLYWYRQTLGQGPEFLTYFQNEAQLEKSRLLSDRFSAERPKGSFSTLEIQRTEQGDSAMYLCASSPTSASTDTQYFGPGTRLTVL.

This clonotype was counted between two and nine times. This chain links TRBV5-1 with TRBJ1-1, with D maybe TRBD1 (5 bases). The CDR3 spans 14 residues. V lost 4 bases, J lost 0 bases, and 10 bases lay in between. CDR1 and CDR2 (germline): SGHRS, YFSETQ. The CDR3 spells CASSRDFMNTEAFF. The DNA of the CDR3 is TGCGCCAGCAGCCGGGACTTCATGAACACTGAAGCTTTCTTT.

This clonotype was seen repeatedly, ten times or more. The chain is built from TRBV28 and TRBJ1-4; TRBD1 is a possible D gene (6 bases). CDR1 MDHEN and CDR2 SYDVKM come from the germline V gene. The germline V and J ends were trimmed by 3 bases and 8 bases, with 13 bases remaining between them. There are 14 residues in the CDR3. In DNA, the CDR3 is TGTGCCAGCAGTTTGAGGGGGAATGACGAAAAACTGTTTTTT. This encodes CASSLRGNDEKLFF.

This clonotype was detected only a few times. A much larger clonotype is one base distant, so this may be a read error. The J gene is TRBJ1-5, the V gene TRBV4-1, with 7 bases fitting TRBD1. The CDR3 is 16 amino acids. Germline values: CDR1 MGHRA, CDR2 YSYEKL. CDR3 in amino acids: CASSPKRAGGHQPHHF. CDR3 DNA: TGCGCCAGCAGTCCAAAAAGGGCAGGGGGGCATCAGCCCCATCATTTT.

This clonotype has a count of ten or more. V is TRBV5-6 and J is TRBJ2-1, with D unclear. CDR3 length equals 15 residues. Germline V lookup: CDR1 SGHDT, CDR2 YYEEEE. V was cut by 4 bases and J by 0 bases, with 11 bases left in between. CDR3 protein: CASSHYASSYNEQFF. The DNA for the CDR3 is TGTGCCAGCAGCCACTACGCTAGCTCCTACAATGAGCAGTTCTTC.

This clonotype was detected many times. V gene TRBV12-5 combines with J gene TRBJ2-7, with D possibly matching TRBD2 (5 bases). Trimming pared 1 base from V and 2 bases from J, leaving 18 bases between. Germline CDR1 reads LGHNT; CDR2 reads FRNRAP. This CDR3 has 17 amino acids. This CDR3 reads CASGLAVYMGEAYEQYF. CDR3 DNA sequence: TGTGCTAGTGGTTTGGCAGTCTATATGGGAGAGGCCTACGAGCAGTACTTC.

This clonotype occurred a few times. The chain has TRBV6-1 and TRBJ2-6, with D tentatively TRBD2 (5 bases). Germline V lookup: CDR1 MNHNS, CDR2 SASEGT. V gave up 6 bases and J gave up 2 bases, with 11 bases separating them. The CDR3 has 15 amino acids. Written as DNA, the CDR3 is TGTGCCAGCAGACCCCCGCGGGCTGGGGCCAACGTCCTGACTTTC. It codes for CASRPPRAGANVLTF.

Ten or more counts support this clonotype. The chain joins TRBV19 to TRBJ2-1; D is perhaps TRBD1 or TRBD2 (5 bases each). Germline CDR1 and CDR2: LNHDA and SQIVND (reference sequence). The CDR3 is 15 amino acids. V shed 6 bases and J shed 4 bases, with 16 bases lying between them. In DNA form, the CDR3 reads TGTGCCAGTAGCCCATACCGAGAGGGGTACAATGAGCAGTTCTTC. It specifies CASSPYREGYNEQFF.